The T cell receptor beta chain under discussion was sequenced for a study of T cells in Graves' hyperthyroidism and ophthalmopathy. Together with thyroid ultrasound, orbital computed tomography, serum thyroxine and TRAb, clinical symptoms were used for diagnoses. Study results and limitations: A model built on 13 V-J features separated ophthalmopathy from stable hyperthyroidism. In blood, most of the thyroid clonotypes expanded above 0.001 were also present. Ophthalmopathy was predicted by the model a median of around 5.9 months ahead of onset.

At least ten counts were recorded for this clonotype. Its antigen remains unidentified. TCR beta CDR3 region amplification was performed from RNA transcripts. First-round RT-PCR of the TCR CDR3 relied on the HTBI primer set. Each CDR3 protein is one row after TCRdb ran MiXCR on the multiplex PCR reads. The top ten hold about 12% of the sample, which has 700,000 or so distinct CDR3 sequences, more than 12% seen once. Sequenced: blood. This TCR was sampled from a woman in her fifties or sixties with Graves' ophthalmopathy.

The DNA of the CDR3 is TGTGCCAGCAGCCCATACGGATCACGGGGAACGGAGCAGTTCTTC. It translates to CASSPYGSRGTEQFF. The chain employs TRBV13 and TRBJ2-1; weak D call: TRBD2 (5 bases). Trimming cost V 5 bases and J 10 bases, with 21 bases left between them. From germline, CDR1 is PRHDT and CDR2 FYEKMQ (reference sequence). This CDR3 is built from 15 residues. Complete variable domain (other parts from reference TRBV13 and TRBJ2-1): AAGVIQSPRHLIKEKRETATLKCYPIPRHDTVYWYQQGPGQDPQFLISFYEKMQSDKGSIPDRFSAQQFSDYHSELNMSSLELGDSALYFCASSPYGSRGTEQFFGPGTRLTVL.